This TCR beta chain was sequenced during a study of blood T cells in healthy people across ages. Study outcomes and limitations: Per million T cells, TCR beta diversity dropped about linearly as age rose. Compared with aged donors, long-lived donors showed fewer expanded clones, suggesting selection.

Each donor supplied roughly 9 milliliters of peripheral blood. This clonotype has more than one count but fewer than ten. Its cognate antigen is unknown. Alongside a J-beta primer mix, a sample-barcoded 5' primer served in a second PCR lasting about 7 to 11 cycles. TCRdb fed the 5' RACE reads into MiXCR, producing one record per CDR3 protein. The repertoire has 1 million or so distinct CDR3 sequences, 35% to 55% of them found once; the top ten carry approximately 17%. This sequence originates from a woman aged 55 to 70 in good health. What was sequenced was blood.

The CDR3 DNA sequence: TGTGCCAGCAGCTTAGTAGGGAGGACTAGCGGAGAGACCCAGTACTTC. This translates into CASSLVGRTSGETQYF. The chain recombines TRBV11-2 with TRBJ2-5; 10 bases line up with TRBD2. This CDR3 contains 16 residues. Germline trimming cut 1 base from V and 4 bases from J; bases unmatched to any gene: 6. Looked up from germline, CDR1 is SGHAT and CDR2 is FQNNGV.